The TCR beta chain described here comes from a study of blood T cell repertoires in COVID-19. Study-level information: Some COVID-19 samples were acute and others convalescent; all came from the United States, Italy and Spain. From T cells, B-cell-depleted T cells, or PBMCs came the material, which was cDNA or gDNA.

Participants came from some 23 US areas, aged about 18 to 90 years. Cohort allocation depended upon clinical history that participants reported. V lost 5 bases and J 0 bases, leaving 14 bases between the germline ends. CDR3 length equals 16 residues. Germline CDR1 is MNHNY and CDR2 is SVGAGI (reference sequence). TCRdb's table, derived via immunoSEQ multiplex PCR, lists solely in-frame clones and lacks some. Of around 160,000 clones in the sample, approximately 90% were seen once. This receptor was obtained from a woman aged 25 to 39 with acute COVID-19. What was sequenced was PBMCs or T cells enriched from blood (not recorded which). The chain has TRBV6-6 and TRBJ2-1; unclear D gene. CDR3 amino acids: CASSAQVTGSYNEQFF. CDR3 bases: TGTGCCAGCAGTGCTCAAGTTACCGGCTCCTACAATGAGCAGTTCTTC.